These 25 T cell receptor beta chains were sequenced from one sample in a study of identical twins. Via MiXCR, TCRdb re-called the 5' RACE reads, giving one row per CDR3 protein. This sample has roughly 540,000 distinct CDR3 sequences, with 22% found just once. The data also belong to a second study, concerning T cells expressing NK-cell markers.

The sequencing sample was made of CD4+ T cells sorted from blood. These receptors were obtained from a woman younger than 30 in good health.

This chain uses TRBV29-1 with TRBJ1-1; no definite D call. The CDR3 runs 13 residues. Trimming removed 4 bases at V and 2 bases at J, with 11 bases between. Germline assignment: CDR1 SQVTM and CDR2 ANQGSEA. CDR3 loop: CSVGLGLNTEAFF. The CDR3 DNA sequence: TGCAGCGTTGGATTGGGCCTTAACACTGAAGCTTTCTTT.

The chain couples TRBV9 to TRBJ2-1, with 12 bases aligning to TRBD2. The CDR3 length is 16 residues. CDR1 SGDLS and CDR2 YYNGEE come from the germline V gene. The V and J ends lost 2 bases and 10 bases, in that order; junction bases with no gene match: 10. The CDR3: CASSVEASGGVGEQFF. CDR3 DNA sequence: TGTGCCAGCAGCGTGGAGGCTAGCGGGGGGGTGGGGGAGCAGTTCTTC. Variable domain in full (rest from reference TRBV9 and TRBJ2-1): DSGVTQTPKHLITATGQRVTLRCSPRSGDLSVYWYQQSLDQGLQFLIQYYNGEERAKGNILERFSAQQFPDLHSELNLSSLELGDSALYFCASSVEASGGVGEQFFGPGTRLTVL.

The chain couples TRBV7-8 to TRBJ1-6; D may be TRBD1 (5 bases). This CDR3 region has 14 residues. Germline loops: CDR1 SGHVS, CDR2 FQNEAQ. In DNA, the CDR3 is TGTGCGAGCCGGGGGAGCTCCTATAATTCACCCCTCCACTTT. This sequence encodes CASRGSSYNSPLHF.

Only a few counts were recorded for this clonotype. The chain combines TRBV7-2 with TRBJ2-5; D not resolved. The CDR3 consists of 15 residues. Between the trimmed V and J ends, which lost 0 bases and 5 bases, there was a span of 13 bases. The germline V gene has CDR1 SGHTA and CDR2 FQGNSA. CDR3 residues: CASSLAQGRSETQYF. CDR3 nucleotide sequence: TGTGCCAGCAGCTTAGCGCAAGGCAGGTCGGAGACCCAGTACTTC.

About this clonotype itself: A single base separates this from a much larger clone, so it may be a read error. The chain combines TRBV7-9 with TRBJ2-2, with D uncertain. Germline CDR1 reads SEHNR; CDR2 reads FQNEAQ (reference sequence). V gave up 3 bases and J gave up 8 bases, with 4 bases separating them. The CDR3 length is 11 residues. CDR3 residues: CASSFWGELFF. DNA of the CDR3: TGTGCCAGCAGCTTCTGGGGGGAGCTGTTTTTT.

This clonotype was seen more than once but under ten times. The J gene is TRBJ2-1, the V gene TRBV10-3; 8 nucleotides match TRBD2. V lost 9 bases and J lost 7; bases outside the gene matches: 11. The CDR3 length is 14 residues. Per the germline V gene, CDR1 is ENHRY and CDR2 is SYGVKD. CDR3 sequence (DNA): TGTGCCATTACCCCGGGACTAGGTAAGAATGAGCAGTTCTTC. It specifies CAITPGLGKNEQFF.

This clonotype was counted a few times. V usage is TRBV12-3 or TRBV12-4 and J usage is TRBJ1-2; unclear D gene. The CDR3 runs to 13 residues. Trimming left V 6 bases short and J 4 bases short, with 12 bases between. The CDR3 here is CASSSRGTYGYTF. As DNA, the CDR3 is TGTGCCAGCAGCTCTCGGGGAACCTATGGCTACACCTTC.

In this sample, this clonotype turned up a few times. The gene calls are TRBV7-9 and TRBJ1-2; perhaps TRBD1 as D (5 bases). Trimming took off 4 bases at V and 0 bases at J, with 6 bases between the two ends. There are 13 residues in the CDR3. Germline V lookup: CDR1 SEHNR, CDR2 FQNEAQ (reference sequence). CDR3 region: CASSSGPNYGYTF. CDR3 DNA: TGTGCCAGCAGCTCAGGGCCTAACTATGGCTACACCTTC.

The chain links TRBV20-1 to TRBJ1-6; D unclear. The germline gives CDR1 DFQATT, CDR2 SNEGSKA (reference sequence). Trimming took off 0 bases at V and 7 bases at J, with 10 bases between the two ends. The length of the CDR3 is 14 residues. CDR3 loop: CSARDPGGNSPLHF. In nucleotides, the CDR3 is TGCAGTGCTAGAGATCCGGGAGGGAATTCACCCCTCCACTTT.

This clonotype was observed a handful of times. V and J are TRBV6-1 and TRBJ2-7; D possibly corresponds to TRBD1 (5 bases). V was shortened by 8 bases and J by 2 bases, with 16 bases between the two germline ends. Germline CDR1 and CDR2: MNHNS and SASEGT. The CDR3 is 14 residues long. The CDR3 DNA sequence: TGTGCCAGCGGGGCAGCCTATCCTGCCTACGAGCAGTACTTC. It codes for CASGAAYPAYEQYF.

The table lists this clonotype with a few counts. CDR3 bases: TGCGCCAGCAGCCAAGAACCGGTCTCGGCTTTCCTATTACCCCTCCACTTT. This encodes CASSQEPVSAFLLPLHF. The chain couples TRBV4-3 to TRBJ1-6; no clear D gene. This CDR3 comprises 17 residues. Looked up from germline, CDR1 is LGHNA and CDR2 is YSLEER. The V end was cut by 0 bases, the J end by 12 bases, with 21 bases between.

This rearrangement joins TRBV28 to TRBJ1-6; weak D call: TRBD1 (5 bases). CDR1 is MDHEN, CDR2 SYDVKM, per germline. The CDR3 length is 13 residues. With 6 bases removed from V and 8 bases from J, the gap between germline ends came to 11 bases. The CDR3 sequence: CASSRQNDSPLHF. As DNA, the CDR3 is TGTGCCAGCAGCCGACAGAACGATTCACCCCTCCACTTT.

V and J are TRBV20-1 and TRBJ1-2; 8 nucleotides line up with TRBD1. The V segment lost 6 bases and the J segment 8 bases; nucleotides outside the gene matches: 5. CDR1 is DFQATT, CDR2 SNEGSKA, per germline (reference sequence). CDR3 length: 11 residues. CDR3 loop: CSAGQGRGYTF. Here the CDR3 DNA reads TGCAGTGCCGGACAGGGTAGAGGCTACACCTTC.

V and J are TRBV6-2 or TRBV6-3 and TRBJ2-1; 9 bases fit TRBD1. Germline values: CDR1 MNHEY, CDR2 SVGEGT. This CDR3 is built from 20 residues. Trimming cost V 2 bases and J 0 bases; bases outside gene matches: 14. The CDR3 nucleotides read TGTGCCAGCAGTTACGGCCGGGACAGGGTTCAAGTAAGCTCCTACAATGAGCAGTTCTTC. This translates into CASSYGRDRVQVSSYNEQFF.

V is TRBV12-3 or TRBV12-4 and J is TRBJ1-1; tentative D call: TRBD1 (5 bases). V was cut by 7 bases and J by 1 base, with 13 bases left in between. The CDR3 is 14 residues long. CDR3 sequence (DNA): TGTGCCAGCACCCCGGGGCGGGGGAACACTGAAGCTTTCTTT. Encoded protein: CASTPGRGNTEAFF.

V is TRBV9 and J is TRBJ1-6, with D unclear. V lost 4 bases and J 10 bases, leaving 18 bases between the germline ends. CDR3 size: 15 residues. CDR1 is SGDLS and CDR2 is YYNGEE in the germline V gene. The CDR3 sequence is CASSPSIGFGSPLHF. CDR3 coding DNA: TGTGCCAGCAGCCCCAGCATAGGGTTTGGGTCACCCCTCCACTTT.

The V call is TRBV20-1, the J call TRBJ2-3; D gene unclear. Per the germline V gene, CDR1 is DFQATT and CDR2 is SNEGSKA (reference sequence). There are 11 residues in the CDR3. Between the trimmed V and J ends, which lost 5 bases and 2 bases, there was a span of 5 bases. This CDR3 reads CSALITDTQYF. Here the CDR3 DNA reads TGCAGTGCTCTTATCACAGATACGCAGTATTTT.

The genes are TRBV20-1 and TRBJ2-6; D gene uncertain. Per the germline V gene, CDR1 is DFQATT and CDR2 is SNEGSKA (reference sequence). The V gene lost 0 bases and the J gene lost 4 bases, with 13 bases spanning the gap. The CDR3 runs to 16 residues. The CDR3 DNA follows: TGCAGTGCTAGAGAGGGAAGCAGGCGCGGGGCCAACGTCCTGACTTTC. Protein: CSAREGSRRGANVLTF.

In its sample, this clonotype was seen a few times. The gene calls are TRBV20-1 and TRBJ1-5; a weak D match, TRBD1 (6 bases). V lost 5 bases and J 9 bases, leaving 20 bases between the germline ends. The CDR3 is made up of 14 amino acids. The V gene's germline CDR1 is DFQATT and CDR2 SNEGSKA (reference sequence). The CDR3 nucleotides read TGCAGTGCTCGGGATGGGGGGCTTTCTACGCCCCAGCATTTT. It translates to CSARDGGLSTPQHF.

This clonotype has just a few counts. The chain employs TRBV6-1 and TRBJ2-7; 7 bases map to TRBD2. The CDR3 spans 14 residues. The germline V gene encodes CDR1 MNHNS and CDR2 SASEGT. J gave up 7 bases and V 8 bases, and 14 bases lay outside the gene matches. Here the CDR3 reads CASASSGFLGEQYF. The CDR3 DNA reads TGTGCCAGCGCGTCTAGCGGATTCCTTGGGGAGCAGTACTTC.

This clonotype was detected ten times or more. V usage is TRBV20-1 and J usage is TRBJ1-4, with TRBD1 as a possible D gene (6 bases). Trimming cost V 3 bases and J 5 bases, with 7 bases left between them. The CDR3 extends over 12 amino acids. Germline values: CDR1 DFQATT, CDR2 SNEGSKA (reference sequence). CDR3 region: CSARRGNEKLFF. The CDR3 nucleotides read TGCAGTGCTAGGAGGGGGAATGAAAAACTGTTTTTT.

In its sample, this clonotype was seen a few times. The CDR3 spells CASSKGHFKETQYF. The CDR3 DNA sequence: TGTGCCAGCAGCAAGGGACACTTTAAAGAGACCCAGTACTTC. The rearrangement joins TRBV9 to TRBJ2-5; D might be TRBD1 (6 bases). CDR1 and CDR2 (germline): SGDLS, YYNGEE. V was clipped by 4 bases and J by 3 bases, with 13 bases between them. The CDR3 has 14 residues.

As for this clonotype: An end of the junction differs from the germline gene, which may be a read error. J is TRBJ2-3 and V is TRBV20-1; unclear D gene. Germline V CDR1 and CDR2: DFQATT, SNEGSKA (reference sequence). This CDR3 is 13 amino acids long. CDR3 residues: CSARWPSTNTQYF. In nucleotides, the CDR3 is TGCAGTGCTAGGTGGCCTTCCACAAATACGCAGTATTTT.

The V and J genes are TRBV3-1 and TRBJ2-5, with TRBD2 as a possible D gene (6 bases). Germline V lookup: CDR1 LGHDT, CDR2 YNNKEL (reference sequence). Trimming shortened V by 2 bases and J by 1 base, and 8 bases separated the two germline ends. The CDR3 totals 14 residues. CDR3 residues: CASSQQGLQETQYF. CDR3 bases: TGTGCCAGCAGCCAACAGGGACTCCAAGAGACCCAGTACTTC.

This clonotype was detected only a few times. The chain couples TRBV5-5 to TRBJ2-1, with 9 bases aligning to TRBD1. The CDR3 has 15 residues. The germline V gene has CDR1 SGHKS and CDR2 YYEKEE (reference sequence). Unmatched junction bases numbered 10, after V lost 5 bases and J lost 7 bases. CDR3 nucleotide sequence: TGTGCCAGCAGTTTTCTGACAGGGGGTGGGAATGAGCAGTTCTTC. Translated: CASSFLTGGGNEQFF.